One and the same sample provided the 19 T cell receptor beta chains below, sequenced in a study of blood T cells in healthy people across ages. A J-beta primer mix and a sample-barcoded 5' primer were used in a second PCR of about 7 to 12 cycles. MiXCR was run by TCRdb on the 5' RACE reads, yielding one entry per CDR3 protein. The sample comprises about 1.1 million distinct CDR3 sequences, 35% to 45% of which are singletons, and 13% rests with the top ten. Sequencing was performed on blood. The source of these receptors is a young man in good health.

This clonotype was counted a few times. The genes are TRBV7-2 and TRBJ1-1, with TRBD1 matching over 7 bases. This CDR3 comprises 13 residues. Germline CDR1 SGHTA, CDR2 FQGNSA. The V and J ends lost 3 bases and 6 bases, in that order; junction bases with no gene match: 4. The CDR3 reads CASSFRDSPEAFF. The CDR3 DNA reads as TGTGCCAGCAGCTTCCGGGACAGTCCTGAAGCTTTCTTT. Full variable domain (rest looked up from reference TRBV7-2 and TRBJ1-1): GAGVSQSPSNKVTEKGKDVELRCDPISGHTALYWYRQSLGQGLEFLIYFQGNSAPDKSGLPSDRFSAERTGGSVSTLTIQRTQQEDSAVYLCASSFRDSPEAFFGQGTRLTVV.

The chain has TRBV20-1 and TRBJ2-5; TRBD1 agrees at 7 bases. V trimming: 5 bases; J trimming: 2 bases; junction bases outside the gene matches: 8. This CDR3 comprises 14 residues. Germline loops: CDR1 DFQATT, CDR2 SNEGSKA (reference sequence). CDR3 region: CSAPISQGQETQYF. For the CDR3, the DNA is TGCAGTGCTCCGATCTCACAGGGGCAAGAGACCCAGTACTTC.

This clonotype was picked up a small number of times. This chain uses TRBV25-1 with TRBJ1-1; tentatively, D is TRBD1 (5 bases). CDR3 size: 13 residues. Germline V gene data show CDR1 as MGHDK and CDR2 as SYGVNS. V lost 2 bases and J 8 bases, leaving 12 bases between the germline ends. The DNA for the CDR3 is TGTGCCAGCAGTGAAGCCATCAGGGAAGAAGCTTTCTTT. This translates into CASSEAIREEAFF.

This clonotype was seen a few times. This chain joins TRBV9 and TRBJ1-2, with 7 bases matching TRBD1. This CDR3 has 15 amino acids. Germline CDR1 is SGDLS and CDR2 is YYNGEE. The J segment lost 2 bases and the V segment lost 0 bases, leaving 4 bases of the junction unmatched. In DNA form, the CDR3 reads TGTGCCAGCAGCGTAGTGCAGGGGGGGAACTATGGCTACACCTTC. Its protein product is CASSVVQGGNYGYTF.

The V gene is TRBV5-1, the J gene TRBJ1-1; D is unclear. Between the trimmed V and J ends, which lost 3 bases and 2 bases, there was a span of 11 bases. CDR1 SGHRS and CDR2 YFSETQ come from the germline V gene. The CDR3 is made up of 14 amino acids. In nucleotides, the CDR3 is TGCGCCAGCAGCTCCAGTGGGATAAACACTGAAGCTTTCTTT. The encoded protein is CASSSSGINTEAFF.

This clonotype came up a few times. This chain links TRBV6-5 with TRBJ1-1, with D unresolved. This CDR3 has 14 amino acids. Germline CDR1 is MNHEY and CDR2 is SVGAGI. V was shortened by 0 bases and J by 6 bases, with 11 bases between the two germline ends. The CDR3 is CASSYSREKPEAFF. As DNA, the CDR3 is TGTGCCAGCAGTTACTCGCGCGAAAAACCTGAAGCTTTCTTT.

This chain joins TRBV30 and TRBJ2-5; TRBD2 matches at 11 bases. The junction had 9 bases not matched to a gene; V was cut back by 2 bases and J by 10 bases. The V gene's germline CDR1 is GTSNPN and CDR2 SVGIG (reference sequence). The length of the CDR3 is 14 residues. The CDR3 here is CAWSRTSGRGSQYF. The CDR3 region has the DNA TGTGCCTGGAGTAGGACTAGCGGGCGCGGGAGCCAGTACTTC.

This chain uses TRBV19 with TRBJ2-1, with D tentatively TRBD1 (6 bases). Germline assignment: CDR1 LNHDA and CDR2 SQIVND (reference sequence). The CDR3 is 13 amino acids. Trimming took 2 bases from V and 6 from J, leaving 8 bases between them. CDR3 nucleotides: TGTGCCAGTAGTATAACAGGGATCAATGAGCAGTTCTTC. It specifies CASSITGINEQFF. Full variable domain (rest looked up from reference TRBV19 and TRBJ2-1): DGGITQSPKYLFRKEGQNVTLSCEQNLNHDAMYWYRQDPGQGLRLIYYSQIVNDFQKGDIAEGYSVSREKKESFPLTVTSAQKNPTAFYLCASSITGINEQFFGPGTRLTVL.

This clonotype occurred a few times. CDR3 nucleotides: TGTGCCAGCAGCGTAGCCAGCCACTCCTACGAGCAGTACTTC. Its translation is CASSVASHSYEQYF. V and J are TRBV9 and TRBJ2-7; no clear D gene. Per the germline V gene, CDR1 is SGDLS and CDR2 is YYNGEE. This CDR3 region has 14 residues. V was shortened by 0 bases and J by 0 bases, with 7 bases between the two germline ends.

This chain joins TRBV28 and TRBJ2-3, with a tentative D call TRBD1 (5 bases). The CDR3 is made up of 17 amino acids. Between the trimmed V and J ends, which lost 1 base and 2 bases, there was a span of 16 bases. Germline CDR1 reads MDHEN; CDR2 reads SYDVKM. The CDR3 DNA sequence: TGTGCCAGCAGTTTATCCCCAGGACAAGAGGTCACAGATACGCAGTATTTT. Its translation is CASSLSPGQEVTDTQYF.

In its sample, this clonotype was seen a few times. The chain uses TRBV9 and TRBJ2-6, with TRBD1 identical over 7 bases. CDR3 length equals 16 residues. CDR1 is SGDLS, CDR2 YYNGEE, per germline. J lost 0 bases, V lost 3 bases, and 3 bases had no gene match. The CDR3 is CASSGGQDSGANVLTF. CDR3 DNA sequence: TGTGCCAGCAGCGGAGGACAGGACTCTGGGGCCAACGTCCTGACTTTC.

The chain has TRBV7-2 and TRBJ1-2; D not certain. Per germline, CDR1 SGHTA and CDR2 FQGNSA. V lost 3 bases to trimming and J lost 4 bases, with 24 bases between them. There are 18 residues in the CDR3. This chain's CDR3 is CASSLAPLRWRSSYGYTF. For the CDR3, the DNA is TGTGCCAGCAGCTTGGCCCCCCTTCGTTGGCGCAGCTCCTATGGCTACACCTTC.

This clonotype was seen only a few times. The chain links TRBV20-1 to TRBJ2-6; D might be TRBD2 (6 bases). CDR3 length equals 14 residues. V was trimmed by 4 bases and J by 2 bases, leaving 9 bases between them. The germline CDR1 and CDR2 sequences are DFQATT and SNEGSKA (reference sequence). DNA for the CDR3: TGCAGTGCTATTGGAGGGACTGGGGCCAACGTCCTGACTTTC. It encodes CSAIGGTGANVLTF.

The J gene is TRBJ2-4, the V gene TRBV20-1; D possibly corresponds to TRBD1 (5 bases). TRBJ2-7 matches the DNA end more closely, so the J call is doubtful. The CDR3 is made up of 16 amino acids. Per germline, CDR1 DFQATT and CDR2 SNEGSKA (reference sequence). The DNA of the CDR3 is TGCAGTGCTAGAGATGTCGAGACAGAGAGCTCCTACGAGCAGTACTTC. Its translation is CSARDVETESSYEQYF.

The chain has TRBV12-3 or TRBV12-4 and TRBJ2-7; D call uncertain. V was clipped by 6 bases and J by 10 bases, with 13 bases between them. The CDR3 runs to 11 residues. Written as DNA, the CDR3 is TGTGCCAGCAGCAACCGAGTGGACCAGTACTTC. This sequence encodes CASSNRVDQYF.

This clonotype came up a few times. The rearrangement links TRBV20-1 to TRBJ2-3; TRBD2 agrees at 9 bases. V trimming: 8 bases; J trimming: 6 bases; junction bases outside the gene matches: 12. The CDR3 has 14 amino acids. Germline V gene sequence: CDR1 DFQATT, CDR2 SNEGSKA (reference sequence). CDR3 sequence reads: CSIVGGGAADTQYF. The CDR3 nucleotides are TGCAGTATAGTGGGCGGGGGGGCCGCGGATACGCAGTATTTT.

The V and J genes are TRBV6-6 and TRBJ1-2; TRBD1 might be the D (5 bases). V was cut by 2 bases and J by 4 bases, with 20 bases left in between. Germline V gives CDR1 MNHNY, CDR2 SVGAGI (reference sequence). The CDR3 is 17 amino acids. CDR3 sequence: CASSYRAKQTEGYGYTF. CDR3 in DNA: TGTGCCAGCAGTTACAGGGCCAAGCAGACAGAGGGCTATGGCTACACCTTC.

The chain has TRBV6-5 and TRBJ2-7; 10 positions match TRBD1. The CDR3 is made up of 16 amino acids. The V gene's germline CDR1 is MNHEY and CDR2 SVGAGI. V trimming: 7 bases; J trimming: 3 bases; junction bases outside the gene matches: 12. The CDR3 DNA is TGTGCCAGCAAAACCGGCTGGGACAGGGGAATCTACGAGCAGTACTTC. Amino acids: CASKTGWDRGIYEQYF.

J is TRBJ2-7 and V is TRBV2; 10 bases map to TRBD1. V shed 6 bases, J shed 3 bases, and the junction held 5 bases outside the gene matches. The length of the CDR3 is 14 residues. Looked up from germline, CDR1 is SNHLY and CDR2 is FYNNEI. The CDR3 region is CASRRDRGLYEQYF. DNA of the CDR3: TGTGCCAGCAGACGGGACAGGGGACTCTACGAGCAGTACTTC.